This paragraph covers one T cell receptor beta chain sequence. The antigen remains unidentified. This record belongs to a study of blood T cells in healthy people across ages. General observations from the study: It was held that the diversity estimates obtained from one million T cells were underestimates.

V was clipped by 4 bases and J by 4 bases; unmatched bases: 7. Germline loops: CDR1 SGHKS, CDR2 YYEKEE (reference sequence). The CDR3 length is 16 residues. A minimum of 6 micrograms of total RNA was extracted per sample. Primed by a sample-barcoded 5' primer and a J-beta primer mix, a second PCR proceeded for about 6 to 12 cycles. The template-switch adaptor, which had 12 random nucleotides, put a tag on each cDNA molecule. TCRdb called the 5' RACE reads again in MiXCR, with one record for every CDR3 protein. The sample records approximately 800,000 distinct CDR3 sequences, around 50% being singletons.

V usage is TRBV5-5 and J usage is TRBJ2-3; 12 nucleotides line up with TRBD1. The source material was blood. The receptor was derived from a man aged 80 or over in good health. The CDR3 nucleotides read TGTGCCAGCAGCCGCTTGGGACAGGGGGCCGCAGATACGCAGTATTTT. Translated, it gives CASSRLGQGAADTQYF.